The 9 T cell receptor beta chains given below trace back to one sample, sequenced in a study of siplizumab effects on memory and regulatory T cells. Sequencing was performed with immunoSEQ multiplex PCR; in TCRdb, only in-frame clones are kept and a portion is missing. This table has 99,000 or so clones, 93% appearing once. What was sequenced was CD4+ T cells sorted from blood. These receptors all stem from a human donor in good health.

The gene calls are TRBV7-2 and TRBJ2-1; TRBD1 matches at 9 bases. Germline V gives CDR1 SGHTA, CDR2 FQGNSA. The V and J ends lost 4 bases and 10 bases, in that order; junction bases with no gene match: 2. This CDR3 is 12 amino acids long. CDR3 residues: CASSSTGGEQFF. In DNA form, the CDR3 reads TGTGCCAGCAGCTCTACAGGGGGCGAGCAGTTCTTC. Full variable domain (remainder filled in from reference TRBV7-2 and TRBJ2-1): GAGVSQSPSNKVTEKGKDVELRCDPISGHTALYWYRQSLGQGLEFLIYFQGNSAPDKSGLPSDRFSAERTGGSVSTLTIQRTQQEDSAVYLCASSSTGGEQFFGPGTRLTVL.

This clone was counted a few times. V usage is TRBV10-3 and J usage is TRBJ2-7; perhaps TRBD2 as D (7 bases). This CDR3 is 15 amino acids long. Germline V gene sequence: CDR1 ENHRY, CDR2 SYGVKD. Trimming left V 6 bases short and J 1 base short, with 16 bases between. For the CDR3, the DNA is TGTGCCATCAGGGGAGGGGGTCGAGAATCCTACGAGCAGTACTTC. It is translated as CAIRGGGRESYEQYF.

The chain combines TRBV27 with TRBJ2-1; D remains ambiguous. The CDR3 is 13 residues long. The V end was cut by 7 bases, the J end by 6 bases, with 13 bases between. CDR1 and CDR2 (germline): MNHEY, SMNVEV (reference sequence). The CDR3 region has the DNA TGTGCCAGCACCAATCGGGTTATCAATGAGCAGTTCTTC. This translates into CASTNRVINEQFF.

The V call is TRBV11-2, the J call TRBJ2-2, with a tentative D call TRBD1 (5 bases). The length of the CDR3 is 13 residues. Germline CDR1 reads SGHAT; CDR2 reads FQNNGV. V gave up 4 bases and J gave up 9 bases, with 12 bases separating them. CDR3 DNA sequence: TGTGCCAGCAGCTCGGGCAGGGCCCGGGAGCTGTTTTTT. The encoded protein is CASSSGRARELFF.

The chain employs TRBV6-5 and TRBJ2-5, with D possibly matching TRBD2 (6 bases). Germline CDR1 reads MNHEY; CDR2 reads SVGAGI. This CDR3 region has 14 residues. V was pared by 5 bases and J by 5 bases, with 15 bases between. The CDR3 region is CASSQFSGKETQYF. The CDR3 bases are TGTGCCAGCAGTCAGTTTAGCGGAAAGGAGACCCAGTACTTC.

This rearrangement joins TRBV19 to TRBJ1-5; TRBD1 is a possible D gene (6 bases). This CDR3 has 13 amino acids. V lost 1 base and J lost 7, with 8 bases in between. The germline CDR1 and CDR2 sequences are LNHDA and SQIVND (reference sequence). CDR3 DNA: TGTGCCAGTAGTATAGTAGGGGGACAGCCCCAGCATTTT. Encoded protein: CASSIVGGQPQHF.

The V gene is TRBV5-4, the J gene TRBJ2-1; no reliable D call. CDR1 SGHNT and CDR2 YYREEE come from the germline V gene (reference sequence). This CDR3 region has 16 residues. Trimming took off 0 bases at V and 6 bases at J, with 16 bases between the two ends. This chain's CDR3 is CASSLGGVAAANEQFF. As DNA, the CDR3 is TGTGCCAGCAGCTTGGGGGGTGTGGCGGCTGCCAATGAGCAGTTCTTC.

This chain links TRBV29-1 with TRBJ1-4; possibly TRBD1 for D (5 bases). Trimming cost V 4 bases and J 3 bases, with 12 bases left between them. The CDR3 loop spans 14 amino acids. CDR1 is SQVTM, CDR2 ANQGSEA, per germline. CDR3 sequence (DNA): TGCAGCGTTGGTGGGGTGACAGCTAATGAAAAACTGTTTTTT. Translating gives CSVGGVTANEKLFF.

The chain has TRBV30 and TRBJ2-7; TRBD1 aligns across 9 bases. The V gene's germline CDR1 is GTSNPN and CDR2 SVGIG (reference sequence). V shed 4 bases and J 3 bases; nucleotides not matched to a gene: 4. There are 13 residues in the CDR3. CDR3 sequence (DNA): TGTGCCTGGACTCGGACAGGGGTCTACGAGCAGTACTTC. Translated: CAWTRTGVYEQYF.